This T cell receptor beta chain was identified in a study of cytomegalovirus exposure and HLA in healthy donors. Primers: 60 Vbeta forward and 13 Jbeta reverse. Profiled with immunoSEQ multiplex PCR; TCRdb holds only in-frame clones, not every one. The sample carries over 150,000 clones, roughly nine tenths recorded once. Study-wide points: Follow-up analysis found HLA locus-dependent TCR association rates, highest for DRB1 and lowest for HLA-C.

The CDR3 length is 12 residues. Germline V CDR1 and CDR2: SNHLY, FYNNEI. V was shortened by 4 bases and J by 6 bases, with 9 bases between the two germline ends. Details on this clone: Its antigen is not identified.

The sequencing input was PBMCs. The sequence was obtained from a girl in the first two years of life in good health and CMV-seronegative. V and J are TRBV2 and TRBJ1-2, with D unclear. CDR3 sequence: CASSGGENGYTF. CDR3 nucleotides: TGTGCCAGCAGTGGGGGAGAAAATGGCTACACCTTC.